This section outlines one T cell receptor beta chain sequence together with its context. Its target is not known. The germline CDR1 and CDR2 sequences are ENHRY and SYGVKD. This CDR3 contains 12 residues. V shed 6 bases and J 4 bases; nucleotides not matched to a gene: 3. These data are taken from a study of identical twins. Study results and caveats: Modeled out-of-frame TCR alpha sharing in monozygotic twins fell below observed levels. Excess sharing between twins was weaker in beta out-of-frame sequences. Partly confounded zero-insertion analyses could result from invariant MAIT and iNKT cells.

Via MiXCR, TCRdb re-called the 5' RACE reads, giving one row per CDR3 protein. This sample has fewer than 650,000 distinct CDR3 sequences, with 9.6% found just once. These data were likewise used in another study, on yellow fever vaccine responses in identical twins. That report notes: Reportedly, the response of twins' T cells to the vaccine seemed partly convergent, partly personalized.

The sequence derives from a woman between 18 and 30 years old in good health. The sequencing input was PBMCs. The genes are TRBV10-3 and TRBJ2-7, with TRBD1 matching over 7 bases. The CDR3 here is CAIRPQGYEQYF. CDR3 nucleotides: TGTGCCATCAGGCCACAGGGGTACGAGCAGTACTTC.